This T cell receptor beta chain was observed in a study of technical replicates of blood from four donors. Clones were sequenced by immunoSEQ multiplex PCR, and TCRdb holds only the in-frame ones, with some missing. The sample lists about 73,000 clones; roughly 93% were seen once. The TCR was taken from a human donor in good health. What was sequenced was T cells isolated from PBMCs.

The CDR3 loop reads CASSAPQIQVTSVEQFF. CDR3 DNA: TGTGCCAGCAGCGCGCCTCAGATCCAGGTTACCTCGGTCGAGCAGTTCTTC. J is TRBJ2-1 and V is TRBV9; no clear D gene. Per the germline V gene, CDR1 is SGDLS and CDR2 is YYNGEE. CDR3 length: 17 residues. The V end lost 3 bases, the J end lost 10 bases, and 26 bases lay between the germline ends.